A selection of T cell receptor beta chains follows, all from one sample in a study of T cells in Graves' hyperthyroidism and ophthalmopathy. TCRdb analysed the multiplex PCR reads with MiXCR anew, one entry per CDR3 protein. There are about 400,000 distinct CDR3 sequences in the sample; approximately 14% occur only once, and approximately 30% lies in the top ten. Sequences were obtained from blood. The source is a woman under 30 with Graves' hyperthyroidism that later progressed to Graves' ophthalmopathy. The CDR3 runs from the conserved cysteine through the conserved F or W. For some rows the clone size is stated as once, few or many, or as a class when expanded; others skip it.

CDR3aa: CASRWGGAKETQYF
v_gene: TRBV28
j_gene: TRBJ2-5
abundance: once

CDR3aa: CASSPPSGTSTDTQYF
v_gene: TRBV5-5
j_gene: TRBJ2-3
abundance: many

CDR3aa: CASRQGHSTDTQYF
v_gene: TRBV6-2/TRBV6-3
j_gene: TRBJ2-3
abundance: -

CDR3aa: CASSESSGNHGYTF
v_gene: TRBV2
j_gene: TRBJ1-2
abundance: many

CDR3aa: CASSTRTGPNEQFF
v_gene: TRBV9
j_gene: TRBJ2-1
abundance: few

CDR3aa: CASSLPHLLAASTDTQYF
v_gene: TRBV27
j_gene: TRBJ2-3
abundance: many

CDR3aa: CASSTRDRGLPFWGYTF
v_gene: TRBV12-3/TRBV12-4
j_gene: TRBJ1-2
abundance: many

CDR3aa: CAMGPYNEQFF
v_gene: TRBV6-2/TRBV6-3
j_gene: TRBJ2-1
abundance: -

CDR3aa: CASSLTENGYTF
v_gene: TRBV28
j_gene: TRBJ1-2
abundance: -

CDR3aa: CAISELGPRTDTQYF
v_gene: TRBV10-3
j_gene: TRBJ2-3
abundance: -

CDR3aa: CASSPLTSQGGELFF
v_gene: TRBV18
j_gene: TRBJ2-2
abundance: many

CDR3aa: CASILRESDNEQFF
v_gene: TRBV28
j_gene: TRBJ2-1
abundance: many

CDR3aa: CASTSDNEQFF
v_gene: TRBV2
j_gene: TRBJ2-1
abundance: many

CDR3aa: CASSPQAVTGELFF
v_gene: TRBV18
j_gene: TRBJ2-2
abundance: many

CDR3aa: CASSYRDKPYNEQFF
v_gene: TRBV6-1
j_gene: TRBJ2-1
abundance: many

CDR3aa: CASSYRTGGTGELFF
v_gene: TRBV6-2/TRBV6-3
j_gene: TRBJ2-2
abundance: few

CDR3aa: CASSLVSAGGTYNEQFF
v_gene: TRBV7-2
j_gene: TRBJ2-1
abundance: few

CDR3aa: CASSMKSGYSYEQYF
v_gene: TRBV19
j_gene: TRBJ2-7
abundance: -

CDR3aa: CASSFRLGGETQYF
v_gene: TRBV12-3/TRBV12-4
j_gene: TRBJ2-5
abundance: many

CDR3aa: CASSGGTGEYNEQFF
v_gene: TRBV13
j_gene: TRBJ2-1
abundance: many

CDR3aa: CSVSGRAYNEQFF
v_gene: TRBV20-1
j_gene: TRBJ2-1
abundance: -

CDR3aa: CASSTTGRLSTDTQYF
v_gene: TRBV7-9
j_gene: TRBJ2-3
abundance: many

CDR3aa: CASSKKGGTEAFF
v_gene: TRBV19
j_gene: TRBJ1-1
abundance: many

CDR3aa: CASRGQGAYEQYF
v_gene: TRBV7-9
j_gene: TRBJ2-7
abundance: many

CDR3aa: CASSFRAGTYNEQFF
v_gene: TRBV9
j_gene: TRBJ2-1
abundance: -

CDR3aa: CASSLLGTDQPQHF
v_gene: TRBV7-6
j_gene: TRBJ1-5
abundance: few

CDR3aa: CASSSIRAAGVVGELFF
v_gene: TRBV7-9
j_gene: TRBJ2-2
abundance: few

CDR3aa: CASSLTTSGRSYEQYF
v_gene: TRBV11-2
j_gene: TRBJ2-7
abundance: many

CDR3aa: CASSRNVGPYNEQFF
v_gene: TRBV7-6
j_gene: TRBJ2-1
abundance: many

CDR3aa: CSVFGGSWYGYTF
v_gene: TRBV29-1
j_gene: TRBJ1-2
abundance: many

CDR3aa: CASSYRGRDGYEQYF
v_gene: TRBV6-1
j_gene: TRBJ2-7
abundance: few

CDR3aa: CASSLIRHTWELFF
v_gene: TRBV19
j_gene: TRBJ2-2
abundance: -

CDR3aa: CASSPRTGATGELFF
v_gene: TRBV6-1
j_gene: TRBJ2-2
abundance: many

CDR3aa: CASSGQDVNTQYF
v_gene: TRBV6-2/TRBV6-3
j_gene: TRBJ2-3
abundance: medium-sized

CDR3aa: CSAKGLAGDGTGELFF
v_gene: TRBV20-1
j_gene: TRBJ2-2
abundance: -

CDR3aa: CASTPRQAPNEKLFF
v_gene: TRBV18
j_gene: TRBJ1-4
abundance: many

CDR3aa: CASRFPGQAKETQYF
v_gene: TRBV28
j_gene: TRBJ2-5
abundance: many

CDR3aa: CASGGDRETQYF
v_gene: TRBV28
j_gene: TRBJ2-5
abundance: -

CDR3aa: CASSLGREQPQHF
v_gene: TRBV27
j_gene: TRBJ1-5
abundance: many

CDR3aa: CASSQDQGYIIPDYGYTF
v_gene: TRBV3-1
j_gene: TRBJ1-2
abundance: many

CDR3aa: CATGLAVPSTDTQYF
v_gene: TRBV27
j_gene: TRBJ2-3
abundance: -

CDR3aa: CASSIFPGNAETQYF
v_gene: TRBV19
j_gene: TRBJ2-5
abundance: few